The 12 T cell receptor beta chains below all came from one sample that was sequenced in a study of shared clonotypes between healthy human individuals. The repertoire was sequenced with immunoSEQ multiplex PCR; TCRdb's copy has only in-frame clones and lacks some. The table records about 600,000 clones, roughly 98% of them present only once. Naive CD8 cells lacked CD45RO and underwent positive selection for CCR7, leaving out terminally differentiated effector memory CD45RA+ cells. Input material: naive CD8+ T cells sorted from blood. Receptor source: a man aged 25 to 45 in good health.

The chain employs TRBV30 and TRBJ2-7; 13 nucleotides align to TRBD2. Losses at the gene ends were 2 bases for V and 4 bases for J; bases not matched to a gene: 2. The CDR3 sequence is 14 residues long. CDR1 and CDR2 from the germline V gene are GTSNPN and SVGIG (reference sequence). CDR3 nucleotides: TGTGCCTGGAGTCAGACTAGCGGGAGGTACGAGCAGTACTTC. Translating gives CAWSQTSGRYEQYF.

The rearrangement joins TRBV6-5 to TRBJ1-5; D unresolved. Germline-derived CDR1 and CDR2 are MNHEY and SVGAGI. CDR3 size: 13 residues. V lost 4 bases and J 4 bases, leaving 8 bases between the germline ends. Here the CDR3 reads CASSSQENQPQHF. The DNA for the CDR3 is TGTGCCAGCAGTTCCCAGGAAAATCAGCCCCAGCATTTT.

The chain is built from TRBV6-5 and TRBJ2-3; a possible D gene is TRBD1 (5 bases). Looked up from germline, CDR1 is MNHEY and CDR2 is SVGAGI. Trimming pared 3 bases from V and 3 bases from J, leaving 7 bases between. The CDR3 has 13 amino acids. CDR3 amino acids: CASSYRGTDTQYF. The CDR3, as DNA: TGTGCCAGCAGTTATAGGGGAACAGATACGCAGTATTTT.

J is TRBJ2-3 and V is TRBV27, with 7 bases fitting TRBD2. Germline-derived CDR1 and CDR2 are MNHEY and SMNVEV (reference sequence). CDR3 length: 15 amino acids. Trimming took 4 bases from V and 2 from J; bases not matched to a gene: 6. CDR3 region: CASSSLLANTDTQYF. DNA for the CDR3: TGTGCCAGCAGTTCCCTACTAGCGAACACAGATACGCAGTATTTT.

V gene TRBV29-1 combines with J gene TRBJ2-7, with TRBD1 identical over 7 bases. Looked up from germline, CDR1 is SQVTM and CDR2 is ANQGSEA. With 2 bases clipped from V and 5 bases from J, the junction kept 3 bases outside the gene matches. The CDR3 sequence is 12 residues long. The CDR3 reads CSVETDRDEQYF. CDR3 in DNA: TGCAGCGTTGAAACCGACAGGGACGAGCAGTACTTC.

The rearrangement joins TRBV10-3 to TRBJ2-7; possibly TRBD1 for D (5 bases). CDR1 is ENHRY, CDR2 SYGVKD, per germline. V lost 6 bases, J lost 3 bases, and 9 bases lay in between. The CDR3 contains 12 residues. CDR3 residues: CAIRVDSYEQYF. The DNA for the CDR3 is TGTGCCATCAGGGTAGACAGCTACGAGCAGTACTTC.

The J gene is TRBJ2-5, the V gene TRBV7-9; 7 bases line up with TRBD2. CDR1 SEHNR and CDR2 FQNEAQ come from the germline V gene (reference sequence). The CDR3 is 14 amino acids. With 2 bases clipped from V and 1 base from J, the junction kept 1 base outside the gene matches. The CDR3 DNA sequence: TGTGCCAGCAGCTTATCGGGGGGCCAAGAGACCCAGTACTTC. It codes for CASSLSGGQETQYF.

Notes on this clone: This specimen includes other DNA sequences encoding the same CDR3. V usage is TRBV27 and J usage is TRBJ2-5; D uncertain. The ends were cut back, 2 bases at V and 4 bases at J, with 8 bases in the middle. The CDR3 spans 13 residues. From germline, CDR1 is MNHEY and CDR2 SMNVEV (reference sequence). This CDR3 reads CASSLLGPETQYF. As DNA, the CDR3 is TGTGCCAGCAGTTTACTTGGACCAGAGACCCAGTACTTC.

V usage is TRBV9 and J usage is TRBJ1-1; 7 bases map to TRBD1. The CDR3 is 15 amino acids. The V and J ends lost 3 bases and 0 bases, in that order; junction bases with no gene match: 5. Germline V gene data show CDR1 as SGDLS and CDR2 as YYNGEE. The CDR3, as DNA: TGTGCCAGCAGCGCTCAGACAGGGATGAACACTGAAGCTTTCTTT. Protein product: CASSAQTGMNTEAFF.

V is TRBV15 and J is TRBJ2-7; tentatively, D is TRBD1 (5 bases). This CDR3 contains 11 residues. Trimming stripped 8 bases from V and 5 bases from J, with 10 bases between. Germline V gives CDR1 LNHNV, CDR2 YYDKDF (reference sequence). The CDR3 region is CATQGIHEQYF. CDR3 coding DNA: TGTGCCACCCAGGGAATCCACGAGCAGTACTTC.

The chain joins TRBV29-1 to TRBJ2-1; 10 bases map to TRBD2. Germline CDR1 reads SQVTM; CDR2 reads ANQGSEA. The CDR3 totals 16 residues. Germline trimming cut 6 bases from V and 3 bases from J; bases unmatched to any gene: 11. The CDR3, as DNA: TGCAGCGTCCAAGGGGCCCTAGCGGGGGACTACAATGAGCAGTTCTTC. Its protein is CSVQGALAGDYNEQFF.

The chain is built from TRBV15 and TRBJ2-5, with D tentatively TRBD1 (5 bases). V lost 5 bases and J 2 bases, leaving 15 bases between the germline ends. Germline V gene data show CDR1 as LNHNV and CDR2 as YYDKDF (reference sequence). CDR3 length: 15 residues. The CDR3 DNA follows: TGTGCCACCAGCCGAACGGCGACAGAACAAGAGACCCAGTACTTC. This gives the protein CATSRTATEQETQYF.